Here is one T cell receptor beta chain with its context. The CDR3 covers 14 residues. The V gene lost 7 bases and the J gene lost 6 bases, with 20 bases spanning the gap. Germline V gene data show CDR1 as SGHNT and CDR2 as YYREEE (reference sequence). These data belong to a study of T cells after somatic rescue of genetic block. Only in-frame clones appear in the TCRdb table, and some are missing; sequencing was by immunoSEQ multiplex PCR. Seen here are tens of thousands of clones, around 96% observed once, and the top ten hold approximately 0.077%. The sequencing input was peripheral blood mononuclear cells (PBMCs). The source is a child less than two years old. The chain links TRBV5-4 to TRBJ2-7, with a weak D call TRBD2 (5 bases). The CDR3 nucleotides are TGTGCCAGCCGGACTGGACCTAGGGCCCTCGAGCAGTACTTC. It is translated as CASRTGPRALEQYF. Full variable domain (outside the CDR3, taken from reference TRBV5-4 and TRBJ2-7): ETGVTQSPTHLIKTRGQQVTLRCSSQSGHNTVSWYQQALGQGPQFIFQYYREEENGRGNFPPRFSGLQFPNYSSELNVNALELDDSALYLCASRTGPRALEQYFGPGTRLTVT.